The entry below describes one TCR beta chain. This specimen belongs to a study of blood T cell repertoires in COVID-19. On the study more broadly: The study drew acute and convalescent COVID-19 samples from the United States, Italy and Spain. Sources were T cells, B-cell-depleted T cells, or PBMCs; the material itself was cDNA or gDNA.

Methods used by the authors: Reference gene primer amplification in the assay estimated nucleated cell counts. Data came from immunoSEQ multiplex PCR; TCRdb stores just in-frame clones and leaves some out. V and J calls plus clone size are reproduced from that table; the DNA served to infer D and trimming. This table has roughly 340,000 clones, under 95% appearing once. The germline CDR1 and CDR2 sequences are LGHNA and YNFKEQ. The V and J ends lost 0 bases and 3 bases respectively, with 8 bases between them. CDR3 length: 14 amino acids. The rearrangement joins TRBV4-2 to TRBJ1-2, with no clear D. The clonotype was recovered from a woman aged 18-35 years who had recovered from COVID-19. Sequenced material: peripheral blood. The CDR3 DNA reads as TGTGCCAGCAGCCAAGATATACCGGACTATGGCTACACCTTC. This codes for CASSQDIPDYGYTF.